One sample yielded the 29 T cell receptor beta chains listed below, sequenced in a study of T cells in localized non-small cell lung cancer. Here immunoSEQ multiplex PCR was the method, and the copy in TCRdb shows in-frame clones only, minus some. The repertoire consists of over 25,000 clones, with 90% occurring once and the leading ten covering approximately 1%. This specimen was peripheral blood, taken before any cancer treatment. The source of these receptors is a woman aged 35-75 years with stage I lung adenocarcinoma.

The chain combines TRBV2 with TRBJ1-1; D is uncertain. V was pared by 2 bases and J by 4 bases, with 8 bases between. This CDR3 spans 13 amino acids. Germline CDR1 SNHLY, CDR2 FYNNEI. CDR3 amino acids: CASSERVTTEAFF. DNA of the CDR3: TGTGCCAGCAGTGAAAGGGTCACCACTGAAGCTTTCTTT.

Here the CDR3 reads CASSLSRANTEAFF. DNA for the CDR3: TGTGCCAGCAGCTTATCCAGGGCTAACACTGAAGCTTTCTTT. The chain recombines TRBV11-2 with TRBJ1-1, with D perhaps TRBD1 (5 bases). V was cut by 2 bases and J by 2 bases, with 9 bases left in between. CDR3 length: 14 residues. The germline gives CDR1 SGHAT, CDR2 FQNNGV. Full variable domain (remainder filled in from reference TRBV11-2 and TRBJ1-1): EAGVAQSPRYKIIEKRQSVAFWCNPISGHATLYWYQQILGQGPKLLIQFQNNGVVDDSQLPKDRFSAERLKGVDSTLKIQPAKLEDSAVYLCASSLSRANTEAFFGQGTRLTVV.

The chain joins TRBV27 to TRBJ1-2; tentative D call: TRBD1 (5 bases). V was shortened by 8 bases and J by 4 bases, with 14 bases between the two germline ends. The CDR3 length is 13 residues. CDR1 and CDR2 from the germline V gene are MNHEY and SMNVEV (reference sequence). Written as DNA, the CDR3 is TGTGCCAGCGGGGCCCCAGTGGGCTATGGCTACACCTTC. Translating gives CASGAPVGYGYTF.

The chain has TRBV9 and TRBJ1-1; D is unclear. The length of the CDR3 is 14 residues. Germline values: CDR1 SGDLS, CDR2 YYNGEE. With 0 bases removed from V and 3 bases from J, the gap between germline ends came to 9 bases. The CDR3 spells CASSVGPEDTEAFF. The DNA for the CDR3 is TGTGCCAGCAGCGTAGGTCCAGAGGACACTGAAGCTTTCTTT.

This clone was counted once. V is TRBV19 and J is TRBJ1-1, with unresolved D. V lost 7 bases to trimming and J lost 6 bases, with 18 bases between them. In germline, CDR1 is LNHDA, CDR2 SQIVND (reference sequence). This CDR3 spans 14 amino acids. This chain's CDR3 is CASKVVSERAEAFF. The CDR3 DNA is TGTGCCAGTAAGGTCGTTAGTGAGAGGGCTGAAGCTTTCTTT. Drawing the rest from reference TRBV19 and TRBJ1-1, the complete variable domain is DGGITQSPKYLFRKEGQNVTLSCEQNLNHDAMYWYRQDPGQGLRLIYYSQIVNDFQKGDIAEGYSVSREKKESFPLTVTSAQKNPTAFYLCASKVVSERAEAFFGQGTRLTVV.

The chain is built from TRBV30 and TRBJ2-2, with unresolved D. CDR1 is GTSNPN and CDR2 is SVGIG in the germline V gene (reference sequence). V lost 3 bases and J lost 4, with 12 bases in between. CDR3 length equals 14 residues. The CDR3 loop is CAWSRGRTTGELFF. CDR3 bases: TGTGCCTGGAGCCGCGGTAGGACCACCGGGGAGCTGTTTTTT.

The rearrangement joins TRBV11-2 to TRBJ2-1, with a tentative D call TRBD2 (5 bases). The CDR3 loop spans 13 amino acids. The germline V and J ends were trimmed by 3 bases and 9 bases, with 12 bases remaining between them. CDR1 is SGHAT, CDR2 FQNNGV, per germline. CDR3 loop: CASSFAPGGEQFF. The CDR3 bases are TGTGCCAGCAGCTTCGCCCCCGGAGGTGAGCAGTTCTTC.

The chain links TRBV5-4 to TRBJ2-6; 9 bases are a match to TRBD1. V was clipped by 4 bases and J by 0 bases; unmatched bases: 8. Germline V CDR1 and CDR2: SGHNT, YYREEE (reference sequence). CDR3 length: 18 residues. The CDR3 DNA follows: TGTGCCAGCAGCCGGTCGGGACAGGGCCCCTCTGGGGCCAACGTCCTGACTTTC. This translates into CASSRSGQGPSGANVLTF. The variable domain in full, completed from reference TRBV5-4 and TRBJ2-6, reads ETGVTQSPTHLIKTRGQQVTLRCSSQSGHNTVSWYQQALGQGPQFIFQYYREEENGRGNFPPRFSGLQFPNYSSELNVNALELDDSALYLCASSRSGQGPSGANVLTFGAGSRLTVL.

The gene calls are TRBV5-1 and TRBJ2-2, with 9 bases matching TRBD2. This CDR3 is 16 amino acids long. V lost 4 bases and J lost 5; bases outside the gene matches: 9. Germline CDR1 is SGHRS and CDR2 is YFSETQ. The CDR3 is CASSVFGLAPTGELFF. The CDR3 region has the DNA TGCGCCAGCAGCGTATTCGGACTAGCGCCAACCGGGGAGCTGTTTTTT. Full variable domain (missing parts from reference TRBV5-1 and TRBJ2-2): KAGVTQTPRYLIKTRGQQVTLSCSPISGHRSVSWYQQTPGQGLQFLFEYFSETQRNKGNFPGRFSGRQFSNSRSEMNVSTLELGDSALYLCASSVFGLAPTGELFFGEGSRLTVL.

The chain is built from TRBV18 and TRBJ1-1, with D tentatively TRBD1 (5 bases). Germline assignment: CDR1 KGHSH and CDR2 LQKENI. The CDR3 is 13 amino acids. Deletions cut 10 bases from V and 0 bases from J, with 12 bases between. The CDR3 spells CATKMGVNTEAFF. The DNA for the CDR3 is TGTGCCACCAAGATGGGGGTGAACACTGAAGCTTTCTTT.

This rearrangement joins TRBV19 to TRBJ2-6; D ambiguous. Germline CDR1 is LNHDA and CDR2 is SQIVND (reference sequence). Trimming cost V 5 bases and J 8 bases, with 16 bases left between them. The CDR3 consists of 15 residues. CDR3: CASSDRRPVTNVLTF. The CDR3 bases are TGTGCCAGTAGTGACCGACGACCAGTAACCAACGTCCTGACTTTC. The full variable domain, in which reference TRBV19 and TRBJ2-6 provide the parts outside the CDR3, is DGGITQSPKYLFRKEGQNVTLSCEQNLNHDAMYWYRQDPGQGLRLIYYSQIVNDFQKGDIAEGYSVSREKKESFPLTVTSAQKNPTAFYLCASSDRRPVTNVLTFGAGSRLTVL.

The J gene is TRBJ2-1, the V gene TRBV5-4; a weak D match, TRBD2 (5 bases). V was clipped by 1 base and J by 12 bases, with 17 bases between them. CDR3 size: 14 residues. The germline V gene has CDR1 SGHNT and CDR2 YYREEE (reference sequence). The CDR3 protein is CASSLIGLEFAQFF. The DNA of the CDR3 is TGTGCCAGCAGCTTGATTGGACTGGAGTTCGCGCAGTTCTTC. The entire variable domain, with the rest obtained from reference TRBV5-4 and TRBJ2-1, is as follows: ETGVTQSPTHLIKTRGQQVTLRCSSQSGHNTVSWYQQALGQGPQFIFQYYREEENGRGNFPPRFSGLQFPNYSSELNVNALELDDSALYLCASSLIGLEFAQFFGPGTRLTVL.

The V call is TRBV30, the J call TRBJ2-7; D gene ambiguous. The CDR3 length is 12 residues. V lost 1 base to trimming and J lost 6 bases, with 10 bases between them. Germline CDR1 is GTSNPN and CDR2 is SVGIG (reference sequence). DNA for the CDR3: TGTGCCTGGAGTGGCTCGGGTACCGAGCAGTACTTC. It is translated as CAWSGSGTEQYF.

J is TRBJ2-3 and V is TRBV6-1; TRBD2 matches 9 bases. With V trimmed by 5 bases and J by 4 bases, 4 bases remained unmatched. Germline assignment: CDR1 MNHNS and CDR2 SASEGT. The CDR3 runs to 14 residues. This CDR3 reads CASSPGLAPDTQYF. CDR3 nucleotides: TGTGCCAGCAGTCCGGGACTAGCTCCAGATACGCAGTATTTT.

The rearrangement joins TRBV28 to TRBJ2-7; D remains unclear. The CDR3 sequence is 16 residues long. CDR1 is MDHEN and CDR2 is SYDVKM in the germline V gene. V was trimmed by 0 bases and J by 3 bases, leaving 15 bases between them. The CDR3 DNA reads TGTGCCAGCAGTTTATGGGGCCAGGAAGACCTCTACGAGCAGTACTTC. This translates into CASSLWGQEDLYEQYF.

The J gene is TRBJ1-4, the V gene TRBV7-2; D is possibly TRBD1 (5 bases). Germline lookup yields CDR1 SGHTA and CDR2 FQGNSA. The CDR3 extends over 16 amino acids. V was trimmed by 5 bases and J by 5 bases, leaving 18 bases between them. Here the CDR3 DNA reads TGTGCCAGCAGCCAGGCACGAGGGACTGGCAATGAAAAACTGTTTTTT. Protein sequence: CASSQARGTGNEKLFF.

The V and J genes are TRBV6-5 and TRBJ1-5, with D possibly matching TRBD1 (5 bases). V was cut by 5 bases and J by 9 bases, with 17 bases left in between. The CDR3 has 14 amino acids. CDR1 and CDR2 from the germline V gene are MNHEY and SVGAGI. CDR3 nucleotide sequence: TGTGCCAGCAGTAGTGGGGTGGCGGGGCGGCCCCAGCATTTT. Amino acids: CASSSGVAGRPQHF.

J is TRBJ1-3 and V is TRBV2; D might be TRBD1 (5 bases). The V and J ends lost 4 bases and 2 bases respectively, with 12 bases between them. CDR3 length: 15 residues. Germline V gives CDR1 SNHLY, CDR2 FYNNEI. This CDR3 reads CASSAQGGPGNTIYF. The CDR3, as DNA: TGTGCCAGCAGTGCCCAGGGAGGCCCTGGAAACACCATATATTTT. Full variable domain (outside the CDR3, taken from reference TRBV2 and TRBJ1-3): EPEVTQTPSHQVTQMGQEVILRCVPISNHLYFYWYRQILGQKVEFLVSFYNNEISEKSEIFDDQFSVERPDGSNFTLKIRSTKLEDSAMYFCASSAQGGPGNTIYFGEGSWLTVV.

The rearrangement uses TRBV28 and TRBJ1-2, with no clear D. V gave up 9 bases and J gave up 7 bases, with 18 bases separating them. Germline CDR1 MDHEN, CDR2 SYDVKM. The CDR3 contains 13 residues. CDR3 coding DNA: TGTGCCAGTACAACGGCGATTTTGCGTGGCTACACCTTC. This codes for CASTTAILRGYTF.

This chain uses TRBV6-6 with TRBJ2-1; the D gene could be TRBD1 or TRBD2 (5 bases each). This CDR3 contains 13 residues. Trimming pared 6 bases from V and 8 bases from J, leaving 14 bases between. From germline, CDR1 is MNHNY and CDR2 SVGAGI (reference sequence). The CDR3 region has the DNA TGTGCCAGCAGAAAAGCCGGGGACGATGAGCAGTTCTTC. This translates into CASRKAGDDEQFF.

V and J are TRBV5-1 and TRBJ2-2, with D hard to call. V was clipped by 0 bases and J by 0 bases, with 9 bases between them. The CDR3 runs to 16 residues. The germline V gene has CDR1 SGHRS and CDR2 YFSETQ. CDR3 loop: CASSLAPITNTGELFF. In nucleotides, the CDR3 is TGCGCCAGCAGCTTGGCCCCCATAACGAACACCGGGGAGCTGTTTTTT. Together with reference TRBV5-1 and TRBJ2-2, the CDR3 gives the full variable domain: KAGVTQTPRYLIKTRGQQVTLSCSPISGHRSVSWYQQTPGQGLQFLFEYFSETQRNKGNFPGRFSGRQFSNSRSEMNVSTLELGDSALYLCASSLAPITNTGELFFGEGSRLTVL.

V gene TRBV30 combines with J gene TRBJ2-2; 8 bases are shared with TRBD1. V was pared by 4 bases and J by 4 bases, with 8 bases of the junction left unmatched. CDR1 and CDR2 (germline): GTSNPN, SVGIG (reference sequence). This CDR3 is 15 amino acids long. The CDR3 DNA reads as TGTGCCTGGACAGGGGGCGGGAAGAGCACCGGGGAGCTGTTTTTT. This sequence encodes CAWTGGGKSTGELFF.

The chain is built from TRBV2 and TRBJ2-7; either TRBD1 or TRBD2 may supply D (5 bases each). Germline loops: CDR1 SNHLY, CDR2 FYNNEI. V lost 7 bases, J lost 0 bases, and 13 bases lay in between. This CDR3 comprises 14 residues. CDR3 nucleotide sequence: TGTGCCAGCACCGGGACGGCGAGCTCCTACGAGCAGTACTTC. As protein: CASTGTASSYEQYF.

This rearrangement joins TRBV6-5 to TRBJ1-2; TRBD1 aligns across 8 bases. Germline assignment: CDR1 MNHEY and CDR2 SVGAGI. V shed 6 bases and J 8 bases; nucleotides not matched to a gene: 5. The CDR3 covers 12 residues. The CDR3 spells CASRTGEGGYTF. CDR3 coding DNA: TGTGCCAGCAGGACAGGGGAGGGAGGCTACACCTTC.

V and J are TRBV7-9 and TRBJ1-1; D is uncertain. Germline CDR1 and CDR2: SEHNR and FQNEAQ (reference sequence). The CDR3 sequence is 13 residues long. Trimming removed 5 bases from V and 0 bases from J, with 7 bases in between. Written as DNA, the CDR3 is TGTGCCAGCAGCCCTGACCTGAACACTGAAGCTTTCTTT. This encodes CASSPDLNTEAFF.

In its sample, this clone was seen a few times. The rearrangement links TRBV30 to TRBJ1-2, with D possibly being TRBD1 (6 bases). The CDR3 spans 15 residues. V was clipped by 0 bases and J by 8 bases, with 19 bases between them. The germline V gene has CDR1 GTSNPN and CDR2 SVGIG (reference sequence). The CDR3 DNA is TGTGCCTGGAGTGTTTCCACCAGGGGCCCTGACGGCTACACCTTC. Translation: CAWSVSTRGPDGYTF.

CDR3 loop: CASSIVSASEGYAGELFF. DNA for the CDR3: TGTGCCAGTAGTATAGTATCGGCTAGCGAAGGTTATGCCGGGGAGCTGTTTTTT. The chain couples TRBV19 to TRBJ2-2; TRBD2 is a possible D gene (6 bases). Trimming stripped 1 base from V and 6 bases from J, with 21 bases between. The germline gives CDR1 LNHDA, CDR2 SQIVND (reference sequence). The CDR3 loop spans 18 amino acids.

The V and J genes are TRBV7-9 and TRBJ1-2; possibly TRBD1 for D (5 bases). This CDR3 contains 11 residues. Deletions cut 0 bases from V and 14 bases from J, with 10 bases between. CDR1 is SEHNR and CDR2 is FQNEAQ in the germline V gene (reference sequence). The CDR3: CASSLARDPTF. CDR3 sequence (DNA): TGTGCCAGCAGCTTAGCTCGGGACCCGACCTTC.

The chain links TRBV7-2 to TRBJ2-2; D may be TRBD1 or TRBD2 (5 bases each). V shed 1 base and J shed 1 base, with 7 bases lying between them. The germline V gene encodes CDR1 SGHTA and CDR2 FQGNSA. The CDR3 consists of 15 residues. This chain's CDR3 is CASSLVGGNTGELFF. The CDR3 nucleotides are TGTGCCAGCAGCTTAGTTGGGGGGAACACCGGGGAGCTGTTTTTT. The full variable domain, in which reference TRBV7-2 and TRBJ2-2 provide the parts outside the CDR3, is GAGVSQSPSNKVTEKGKDVELRCDPISGHTALYWYRQSLGQGLEFLIYFQGNSAPDKSGLPSDRFSAERTGGSVSTLTIQRTQQEDSAVYLCASSLVGGNTGELFFGEGSRLTVL.